This TCR beta chain was identified in a study of preoperative IRX-2 immunotherapy in early breast cancer. Only in-frame clones appear in the TCRdb table, and some are missing; sequencing was by immunoSEQ multiplex PCR. The repertoire holds tens of thousands of clones, with roughly nine tenths as singletons. This clone has a handful of counts. The treatment denotes: preoperative locoregional IRX-2 cytokine immunotherapy. This phase Ib study tested locoregional IRX-2 cytokine immunotherapy given before surgery. The CDR3 has 12 amino acids. Germline CDR1 is ENHRY and CDR2 is SYGVKD. Trimming took 2 bases from V and 5 from J, leaving 5 bases between them.

Material: tumor tissue, obtained after IRX-2 immunotherapy. This sequence originates from a human donor with breast cancer. This sequence joins TRBV10-3 and TRBJ2-3, with D unclear. CDR3 bases: TGTGCCATCAGTGAGCATGGAGATACGCAGTATTTT. This gives the protein CAISEHGDTQYF.